The clone carrying this TCR beta chain showed up many times. The antigen remains undetermined. Diagnosis was based on clinical symptoms, serum thyroxine, TRAb, thyroid ultrasound and orbital computed tomography. Sampling around 9.8 ml of fresh peripheral blood provided the PBMCs. Transcripts of RNA were the source for amplifying TCR beta CDR3 regions. HTBI primers were employed in first-round RT-PCR, then a second-round multiplex PCR followed. TCRdb re-called the multiplex PCR reads with MiXCR, one entry per CDR3 protein. The sample includes about 210,000 distinct CDR3 sequences, under 30% seen only once; the top ten take about 9.3%. The record originates from a study of Graves' ophthalmopathy and Graves' hyperthyroidism. Study-level results: Blood also carried most expanded thyroid clonotypes exceeding 0.001 frequency. Ophthalmopathy progression was predicted with around 71% sensitivity and roughly 79% specificity.

Sample: peripheral blood. The TCR sequence derives from a man aged 45-65 years with Graves' ophthalmopathy.

The chain's CDR3 is CASSAGGLRGSNSPLHF. The CDR3 DNA is TGTGCCAGCAGCGCAGGGGGGTTGCGGGGATCGAATTCACCCCTCCACTTT. The V and J genes are TRBV11-2 and TRBJ1-6; 7 bases fit TRBD1. Germline V lookup: CDR1 SGHAT, CDR2 FQNNGV. J was trimmed by 7 bases and V by 5 bases; bases with no gene match: 14. This CDR3 comprises 17 residues.